This T cell receptor beta chain was profiled in a study of tumor and adjacent non-tumor tissue in lung cancer. Overall study context: There were fewer than 15 adenocarcinoma, a couple of squamous cell carcinoma and 1 small cell lung cancer cases.

The template was RNA from unsorted bulk tissue. Between August and November 2014, newly diagnosed, chemotherapy-naive lung cancer patients underwent thoracic surgery in China. Three rounds of nested PCR, following a modified ARM-PCR protocol, produced the TCRbeta library. TCRdb passed the multiplex PCR reads through MiXCR, listing each CDR3 protein once. This sample has 95,000 to 150,000 distinct CDR3 sequences, with roughly 67% found just once. This CDR3 is built from 14 residues. Germline V gives CDR1 SGHNT, CDR2 YYREEE (reference sequence). J was trimmed by 7 bases and V by 8 bases; bases with no gene match: 12.

This chain uses TRBV5-4 with TRBJ2-5; TRBD2 agrees at 9 bases. The sequence was obtained from a man between 25 and 39 years old with non-small cell lung cancer. Sequenced input: lung tumor tissue. CDR3 sequence: CARTVMTSGGTQYF. In DNA, the CDR3 is TGTGCCAGAACCGTAATGACTAGCGGAGGGACCCAGTACTTC. Combining the CDR3 with reference TRBV5-4 and TRBJ2-5 gives the whole variable domain ETGVTQSPTHLIKTRGQQVTLRCSSQSGHNTVSWYQQALGQGPQFIFQYYREEENGRGNFPPRFSGLQFPNYSSELNVNALELDDSALYLCARTVMTSGGTQYFGPGTRLLVL.